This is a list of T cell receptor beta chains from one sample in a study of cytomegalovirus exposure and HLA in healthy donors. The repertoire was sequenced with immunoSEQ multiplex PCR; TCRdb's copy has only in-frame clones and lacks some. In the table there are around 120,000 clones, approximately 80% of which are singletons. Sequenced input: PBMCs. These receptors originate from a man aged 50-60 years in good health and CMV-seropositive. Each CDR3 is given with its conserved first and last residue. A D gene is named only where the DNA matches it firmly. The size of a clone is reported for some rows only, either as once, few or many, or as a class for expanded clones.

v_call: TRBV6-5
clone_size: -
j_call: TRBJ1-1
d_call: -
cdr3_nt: TGTGCCAGCAGTCAAACAGGGGAAGCTTTCTTT
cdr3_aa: CASSQTGEAFF

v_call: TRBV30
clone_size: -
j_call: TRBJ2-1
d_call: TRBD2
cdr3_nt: TGTGCCTGGAGCAATCCGGGAGGGAATGAGCAGTTCTTC
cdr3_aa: CAWSNPGGNEQFF

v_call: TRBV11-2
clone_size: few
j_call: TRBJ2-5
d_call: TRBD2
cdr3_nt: TGTGCCAGCAGCTTTTCGGGGGGGCGGGAGACCCAGTACTTC
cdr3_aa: CASSFSGGRETQYF

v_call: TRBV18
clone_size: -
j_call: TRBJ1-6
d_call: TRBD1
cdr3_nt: TGTGCCAGCTCACCATTTCAGGACAGGGAGTATTCACCCCTCCACTTT
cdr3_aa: CASSPFQDREYSPLHF

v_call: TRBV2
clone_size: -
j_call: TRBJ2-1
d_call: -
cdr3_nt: TGTGCCAGCAGTGTGATAGATGACAATGAGCAGTTCTTC
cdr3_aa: CASSVIDDNEQFF

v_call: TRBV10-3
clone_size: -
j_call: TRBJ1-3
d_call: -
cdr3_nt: TGTGCCAGCGAACAGGGAAACACCATATATTTT
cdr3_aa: CASEQGNTIYF

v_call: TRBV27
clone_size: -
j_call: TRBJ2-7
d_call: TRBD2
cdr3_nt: TGTGCCAGCAGTTTCGGTAGCGGGAGGCCTGGGAAGCAGTACTTC
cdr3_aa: CASSFGSGRPGKQYF

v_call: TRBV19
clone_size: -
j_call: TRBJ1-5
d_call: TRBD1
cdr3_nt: TGTGCCAGTAGTATTAGGACAGGGGAACAGCCCCAGCATTTT
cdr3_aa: CASSIRTGEQPQHF

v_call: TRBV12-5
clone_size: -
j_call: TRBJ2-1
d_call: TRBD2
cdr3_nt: TGTGCTAGTGGTTTGGGACTAGCGGGGATGGATGAGCAGTTCTTC
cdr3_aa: CASGLGLAGMDEQFF

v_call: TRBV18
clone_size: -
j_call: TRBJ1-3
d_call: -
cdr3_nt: TGTGCCAGCTCACCACAGGGGCCTGGAAACACCATATATTTT
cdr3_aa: CASSPQGPGNTIYF

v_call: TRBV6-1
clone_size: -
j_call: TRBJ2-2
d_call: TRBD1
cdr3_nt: TGTGCCAGCAGTCCGGGGACAGGGGGCACCGGGGAGCTGTTTTTT
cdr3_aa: CASSPGTGGTGELFF

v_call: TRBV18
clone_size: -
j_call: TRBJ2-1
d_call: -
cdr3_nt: TGTGCCAGCTCCCCGGGGACTGGCTACAACTCCTACAATGAGCAGTTCTTC
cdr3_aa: CASSPGTGYNSYNEQFF

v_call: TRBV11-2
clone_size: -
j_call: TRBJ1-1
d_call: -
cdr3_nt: TGTGCCAGCAGCTCTATCCGAAACACTGAAGCTTTCTTT
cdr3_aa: CASSSIRNTEAFF

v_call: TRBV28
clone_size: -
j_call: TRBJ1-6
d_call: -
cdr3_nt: TGTGCCAGCAGTTTGGGGCAGTTCTATAGGAATTCACCCCTCCACTTT
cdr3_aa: CASSLGQFYRNSPLHF

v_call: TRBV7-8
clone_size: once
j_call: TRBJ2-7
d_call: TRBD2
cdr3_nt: TGTGCCAGCAGCCAAGGCAGGCTAGCGGGAGCGCACGAGCAGTACTTC
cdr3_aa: CASSQGRLAGAHEQYF

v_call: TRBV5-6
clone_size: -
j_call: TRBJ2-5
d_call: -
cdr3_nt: TGTGCCAGCAGCTTGGGCAGCGGTAGGGAGACCCAGTACTTC
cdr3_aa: CASSLGSGRETQYF

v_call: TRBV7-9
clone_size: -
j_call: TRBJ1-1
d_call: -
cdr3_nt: TGTGCCAGCAGCTTAGAAGGGAGAAACACTGAAGCTTTCTTT
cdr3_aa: CASSLEGRNTEAFF

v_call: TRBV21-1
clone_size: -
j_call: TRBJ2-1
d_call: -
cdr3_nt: TGTGCCAGCAGCAAAGGACTAGCGGGGGGGAATGAGCAGTTCTTC
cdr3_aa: CASSKGLAGGNEQFF

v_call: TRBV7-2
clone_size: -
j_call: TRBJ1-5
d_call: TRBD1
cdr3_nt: TGTGCCAGCAGCCGAGACAGGGGCAGCAATCAGCCCCAGCATTTT
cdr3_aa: CASSRDRGSNQPQHF

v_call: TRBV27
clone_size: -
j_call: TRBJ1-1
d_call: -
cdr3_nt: TGTGCCAGCAGTTTACAGGGCCTGAACACTGAAGCTTTCTTT
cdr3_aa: CASSLQGLNTEAFF

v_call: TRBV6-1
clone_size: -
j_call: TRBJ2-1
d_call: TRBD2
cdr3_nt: TGTGCCAGCAATTTAGCGGGAGCGCACAATGAGCAGTTCTTC
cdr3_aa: CASNLAGAHNEQFF

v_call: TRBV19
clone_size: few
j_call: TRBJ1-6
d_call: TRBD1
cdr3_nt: TGTGCCAGTAGTGTTGAGGGGGCGTCACCCCTCCACTTT
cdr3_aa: CASSVEGASPLHF

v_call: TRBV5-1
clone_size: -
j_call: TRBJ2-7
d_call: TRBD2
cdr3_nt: TGCGCCAGCAGCCTGGGACTAGCGGGGGTTTACGAGCAGTACTTC
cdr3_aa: CASSLGLAGVYEQYF

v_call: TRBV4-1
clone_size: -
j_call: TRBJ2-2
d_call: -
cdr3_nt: TGCGCCAGCAGCCCCCCTCGGGCTAGGCGGGACACCGGGGAGCTGTTTTTT
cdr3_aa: CASSPPRARRDTGELFF

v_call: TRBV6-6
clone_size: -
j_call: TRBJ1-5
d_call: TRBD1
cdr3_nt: TGTGCCAGCAGAATGGGACAGGAAGTTAATCAGCCCCAGCATTTT
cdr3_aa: CASRMGQEVNQPQHF

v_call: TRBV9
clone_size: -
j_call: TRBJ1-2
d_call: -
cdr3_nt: TGTGCCAGCAGCGTAGAGCCTAACTTAAACTATGGCTACACCTTC
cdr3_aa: CASSVEPNLNYGYTF

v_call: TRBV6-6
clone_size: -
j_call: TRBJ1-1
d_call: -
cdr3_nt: TGTGCCAGCAGTTACTATAAACAGGGAAGAGGCACTGAAGCTTTCTTT
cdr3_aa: CASSYYKQGRGTEAFF

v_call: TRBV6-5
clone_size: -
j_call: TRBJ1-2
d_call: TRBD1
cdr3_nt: TGTGCCAGCAGGCAACAGGGGGCGGACTATGGCTACACCTTC
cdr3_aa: CASRQQGADYGYTF

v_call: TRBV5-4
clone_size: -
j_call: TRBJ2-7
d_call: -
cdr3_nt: TGTGCCAGCAGCCTGGGGGGCCGGGTGGGTGCCTACGAGCAGTACTTC
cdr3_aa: CASSLGGRVGAYEQYF

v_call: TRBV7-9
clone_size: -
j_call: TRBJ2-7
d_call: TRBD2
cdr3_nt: TGTGCCAGCAGCTCCGGACTAGCGGGAGACGAGCAGTACTTC
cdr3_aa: CASSSGLAGDEQYF

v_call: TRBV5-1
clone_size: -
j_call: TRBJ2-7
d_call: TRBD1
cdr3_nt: TGCGCCAGCAGCAGGACAGGGGAGTTCTACGAGCAGTACTTC
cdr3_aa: CASSRTGEFYEQYF

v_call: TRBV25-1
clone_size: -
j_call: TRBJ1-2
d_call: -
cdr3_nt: TGTGCCAGCAGTTCATCGGGTGATGGCTACACCTTC
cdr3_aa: CASSSSGDGYTF

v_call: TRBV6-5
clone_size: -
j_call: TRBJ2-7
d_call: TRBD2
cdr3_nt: TGTGCCAGCAGCCCCAGACTAGCGGGGGGCGAGCAGTACTTC
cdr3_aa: CASSPRLAGGEQYF

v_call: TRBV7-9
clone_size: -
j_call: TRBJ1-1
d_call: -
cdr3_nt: TGTGCCAGCAGCTTGAAAGGGGCGATCAGGGTGAACACTGAAGCTTTCTTT
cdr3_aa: CASSLKGAIRVNTEAFF

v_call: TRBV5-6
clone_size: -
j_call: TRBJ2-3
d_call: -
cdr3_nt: TGTGCCAGCAGCGCTAGCAGCACAGATACGCAGTATTTT
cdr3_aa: CASSASSTDTQYF

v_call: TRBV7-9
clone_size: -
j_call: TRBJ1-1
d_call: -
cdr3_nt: TGTGCCAGCAGCCCCAGAGAAGGGAACAGGGAGAACACTGAAGCTTTCTTT
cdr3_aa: CASSPREGNRENTEAFF

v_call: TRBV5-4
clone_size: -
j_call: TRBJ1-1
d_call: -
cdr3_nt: TGTGCCAGCAGCTTGGGGGTTGGGGGGGCCACTGAAGCTTTCTTT
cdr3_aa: CASSLGVGGATEAFF

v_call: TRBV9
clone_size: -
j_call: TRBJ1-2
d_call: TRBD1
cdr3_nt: TGTGCCAGCAGATACGTAACCCGGGACAGGGACCAACCCGAGGGTGGCTACACCTTC
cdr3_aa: CASRYVTRDRDQPEGGYTF

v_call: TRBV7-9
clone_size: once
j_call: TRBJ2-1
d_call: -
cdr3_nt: TGTGCCAGCAGCTCCGGGAACCTCGGGCAGTTCTTC
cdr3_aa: CASSSGNLGQFF

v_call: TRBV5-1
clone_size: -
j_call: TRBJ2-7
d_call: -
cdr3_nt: TGCGCCAGCAGCCCAGACGAGGTTGGCTACGAGCAGTACTTC
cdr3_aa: CASSPDEVGYEQYF

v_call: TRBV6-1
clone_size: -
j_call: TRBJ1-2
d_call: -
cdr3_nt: TGTGCCACCCAGGGAGGGATCGGCTACACCTTC
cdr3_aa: CATQGGIGYTF

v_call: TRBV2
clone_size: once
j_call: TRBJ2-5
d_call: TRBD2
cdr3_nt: TGTGCCAGCACGGGGGGGCAGATCCAAGAGACCCAGTACTTC
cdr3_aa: CASTGGQIQETQYF

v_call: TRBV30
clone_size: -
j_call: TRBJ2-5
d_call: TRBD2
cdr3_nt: TGTGCCTGGCTCCCAGGCCAGCGGGGGGCCTATCAAGAGACCCAGTACTTC
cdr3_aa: CAWLPGQRGAYQETQYF

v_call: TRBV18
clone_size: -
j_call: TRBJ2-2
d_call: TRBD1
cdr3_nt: TGTGCCAGCTCACCGTGGACAGGGGGGTCCGGGGAGCTGTTTTTT
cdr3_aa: CASSPWTGGSGELFF

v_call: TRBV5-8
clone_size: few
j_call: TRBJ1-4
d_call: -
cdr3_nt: TGTGCCAGCAGCTTGGGGCAGGGCTCAACTAATGAAAAACTGTTTTTT
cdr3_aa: CASSLGQGSTNEKLFF

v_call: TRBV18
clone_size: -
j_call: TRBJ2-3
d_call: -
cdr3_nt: TGTGCCAGCTCATTGAGCCTGGTGAGCACAGATACGCAGTATTTT
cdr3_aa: CASSLSLVSTDTQYF

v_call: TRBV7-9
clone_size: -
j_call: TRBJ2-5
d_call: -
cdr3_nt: TGTGCCAGCAGCTTAGCGGAGGAGACCCAGTACTTC
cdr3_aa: CASSLAEETQYF

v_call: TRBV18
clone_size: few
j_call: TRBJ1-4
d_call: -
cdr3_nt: TGTGCCAGCTCACTCGGGTCTAATGAAAAACTGTTTTTT
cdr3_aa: CASSLGSNEKLFF

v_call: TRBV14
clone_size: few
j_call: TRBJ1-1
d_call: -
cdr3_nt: TGTGCCAGCAGACCGTCCGCATTAAATCGTCGGACAGTGAACACTGAAGCTTTCTTT
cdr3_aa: CASRPSALNRRTVNTEAFF

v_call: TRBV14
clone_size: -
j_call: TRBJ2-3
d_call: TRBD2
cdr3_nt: TGTGCCAGCAGCCATGGGGAGCTAGCGGGATGGGGCACAGATACGCAGTATTTT
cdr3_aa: CASSHGELAGWGTDTQYF

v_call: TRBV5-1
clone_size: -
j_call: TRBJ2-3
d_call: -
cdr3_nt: TGCGCCAGCAGCTTGTTCGTGGATACGCAGTATTTT
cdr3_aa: CASSLFVDTQYF

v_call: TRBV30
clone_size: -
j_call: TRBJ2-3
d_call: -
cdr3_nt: TGTGCCTGGAGTGTACGGGGAGATACGCAGTATTTT
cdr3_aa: CAWSVRGDTQYF

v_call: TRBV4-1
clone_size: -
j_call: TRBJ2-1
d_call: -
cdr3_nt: TGCGCCAGCAGCCAAGGCCAGGGGCCGAACAATGAGCAGTTCTTC
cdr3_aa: CASSQGQGPNNEQFF

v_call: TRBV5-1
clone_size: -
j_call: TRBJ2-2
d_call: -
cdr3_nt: TGCGCCAGCAGCTTCACCGGGACAAACACCGGGGAGCTGTTTTTT
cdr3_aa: CASSFTGTNTGELFF

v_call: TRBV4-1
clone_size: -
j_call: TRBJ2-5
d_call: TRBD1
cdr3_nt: TGCGCCAGCAGCCAAGGTACCGGGACAGCCCGAGGGGAGACCCAGTACTTC
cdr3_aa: CASSQGTGTARGETQYF

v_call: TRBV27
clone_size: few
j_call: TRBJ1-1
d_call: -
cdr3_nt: TGTGCCAGCAGGGATCTGGCAGGGGAGAACACTGAAGCTTTCTTT
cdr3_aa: CASRDLAGENTEAFF

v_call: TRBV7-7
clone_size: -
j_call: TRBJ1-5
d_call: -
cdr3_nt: TGTGCTAGCAGCTTGTCGCAGGGGCAGCCCCAGCATTTT
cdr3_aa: CASSLSQGQPQHF

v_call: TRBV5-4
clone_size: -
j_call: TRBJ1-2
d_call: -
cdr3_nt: TGTGCCAGCAGCTTGCAAAGGGGAGGGCATGGCTACACCTTC
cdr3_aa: CASSLQRGGHGYTF

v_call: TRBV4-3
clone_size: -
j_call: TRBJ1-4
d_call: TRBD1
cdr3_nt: TGCGCCAGCAGCCAAGGGTACAGGGGTAATGAAAAACTGTTTTTT
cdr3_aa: CASSQGYRGNEKLFF

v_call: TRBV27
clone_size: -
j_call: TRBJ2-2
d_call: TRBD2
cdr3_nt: TGTGCCAGCAGTTTCGGCGGGACTAGCCGCGGGGAGCTGTTTTTT
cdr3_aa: CASSFGGTSRGELFF